The 15 T cell receptor beta chains below all came from one sample that was sequenced in a study of T cells after yellow fever vaccination. Using its own MiXCR run on the 5' RACE reads, TCRdb lists one record per CDR3 protein. This sample has 50,000 to 65,000 distinct CDR3 sequences, with less than 8% found just once. The sequencing here drew on CD8+ T cells not binding an NS4B(214-222) dextramer, sorted from PBMCs, taken roughly 47 days after the first yellow fever vaccination. These receptors were taken from a man between 18 and 29 years old who received the YFV17D yellow fever vaccine.

This clonotype came up many times. This chain connects TRBV11-2 to TRBJ2-1, with D maybe TRBD2 (7 bases). CDR1 SGHAT and CDR2 FQNNGV come from the germline V gene. The CDR3 length is 16 residues. Trimming removed 4 bases from V and 4 bases from J, with 17 bases in between. The CDR3 sequence: CASSSRLAGAYNEQFF. CDR3 in DNA: TGTGCCAGCAGCTCCCGTTTGGCGGGGGCTTACAATGAGCAGTTCTTC.

This clonotype was recorded many times. The rearrangement joins TRBV7-3 to TRBJ1-3; D is unresolved. CDR1 and CDR2 (germline): SGHTA, FQGTGA. V was clipped by 5 bases and J by 2 bases, with 13 bases between them. The CDR3 is 15 residues long. CDR3 nucleotide sequence: TGTGCCAGCAGCCTCGACCCAGCGCCTGGAAACACCATATATTTT. Protein product: CASSLDPAPGNTIYF.

This clonotype was counted at least ten times. This chain joins TRBV6-5 and TRBJ2-2, with 7 bases fitting TRBD2. After removal of 0 bases from V and 7 bases from J, the junction contained 5 bases not matched to a gene. The CDR3 has 15 residues. CDR1 MNHEY and CDR2 SVGAGI come from the germline V gene. This CDR3 reads CASSYSAGVFGELFF. CDR3 nucleotides: TGTGCCAGCAGTTACTCGGCGGGGGTTTTCGGGGAGCTGTTTTTT.

There are a few counts of this clonotype. CDR3 nucleotides: TGTGCCAGCAGCCAAGGGAGCGGTTTGTTCGATACGCAGTATTTT. Protein: CASSQGSGLFDTQYF. The chain couples TRBV4-2 to TRBJ2-3; a weak D match, TRBD2 (5 bases). Trimming pared 1 base from V and 6 bases from J, leaving 14 bases between. Germline loops: CDR1 LGHNA, CDR2 YNFKEQ. This CDR3 spans 15 amino acids.

This clonotype was counted a few times. This chain links TRBV7-6 with TRBJ2-7; D could derive from TRBD1 or TRBD2 (5 bases each). The CDR3 extends over 15 amino acids. V lost 4 bases, J lost 3 bases, and 16 bases lay in between. Germline CDR1 reads SGHVS; CDR2 reads FNYEAQ. CDR3 DNA sequence: TGTGCCAGCAGCTCCCCCGGGACGCATGGCTACGAGCAGTACTTC. Protein: CASSSPGTHGYEQYF.

V gene TRBV7-2 combines with J gene TRBJ1-1; no clear D. The CDR3 runs to 13 residues. The ends were cut back, 5 bases at V and 1 base at J, with 8 bases in the middle. CDR1 is SGHTA and CDR2 is FQGNSA in the germline V gene. In DNA form, the CDR3 reads TGTGCCAGCAGCCCGCTGAGGAACACTGAAGCTTTCTTT. Translated, it gives CASSPLRNTEAFF. Filled out from reference TRBV7-2 and TRBJ1-1, the complete variable domain reads GAGVSQSPSNKVTEKGKDVELRCDPISGHTALYWYRQSLGQGLEFLIYFQGNSAPDKSGLPSDRFSAERTGGSVSTLTIQRTQQEDSAVYLCASSPLRNTEAFFGQGTRLTVV.

The chain has TRBV19 and TRBJ2-7; maybe TRBD2 (7 bases). CDR1 is LNHDA, CDR2 SQIVND, per germline (reference sequence). Trimming pared 5 bases from V and 7 bases from J, leaving 21 bases between. This CDR3 contains 15 residues. The CDR3 is CASSSTAGAVGEQYF. CDR3 DNA: TGTGCCAGTAGTTCCACTGCGGGGGCTGTCGGGGAGCAGTACTTC.

This chain joins TRBV7-6 and TRBJ2-1, with D possibly TRBD2 on 7 matching bases. The V end was cut by 5 bases, the J end by 6 bases, with 17 bases between. The CDR3 runs 15 residues. Germline V gives CDR1 SGHVS, CDR2 FNYEAQ. The CDR3 coding sequence is TGTGCCAGCAGCCTGCGGGGGCCCAGGTCCAATGAGCAGTTCTTC. Translation gives CASSLRGPRSNEQFF.

This clonotype turned up a few times. V and J are TRBV6-6 and TRBJ1-6; 8 bases map to TRBD1. Germline loops: CDR1 MNHNY, CDR2 SVGAGI (reference sequence). Germline trimming cut 8 bases from V and 9 bases from J; bases unmatched to any gene: 3. There are 12 residues in the CDR3. CDR3 sequence: CASGQGSSPLHF. The CDR3 nucleotides are TGTGCCAGCGGACAGGGCAGTTCACCCCTCCACTTT.

V gene TRBV5-4 combines with J gene TRBJ2-3, with TRBD2 identical over 8 bases. The CDR3 has 20 residues. Germline CDR1 SGHNT, CDR2 YYREEE (reference sequence). V was pared by 0 bases and J by 1 base, with 16 bases of the junction left unmatched. In DNA, the CDR3 is TGTGCCAGCAGCTTGGAGCACGGGACTAGAAGGGGCCTAGGCACAGATACGCAGTATTTT. It yields the protein CASSLEHGTRRGLGTDTQYF.

This clonotype was seen repeatedly, ten times or more. In DNA form, the CDR3 reads TGCAGCGTTGAGAACAGAGACTTAGAGACCCAGTACTTC. It encodes CSVENRDLETQYF. V usage is TRBV29-1 and J usage is TRBJ2-5; D not resolved. Germline V CDR1 and CDR2: SQVTM, ANQGSEA. This CDR3 comprises 13 residues. With 3 bases removed from V and 4 bases from J, the gap between germline ends came to 12 bases.

This clonotype came up a few times. This rearrangement joins TRBV5-5 to TRBJ2-1; the match to TRBD1 covers 9 bases. The V and J ends lost 0 bases and 9 bases, in that order; junction bases with no gene match: 7. This CDR3 region has 15 residues. From germline, CDR1 is SGHKS and CDR2 YYEKEE (reference sequence). The chain's CDR3 is CASSLEGQGRSEQFF. Here the CDR3 DNA reads TGTGCCAGCAGCTTGGAAGGACAGGGGAGAAGTGAGCAGTTCTTC.

This clonotype has a handful of counts. The chain recombines TRBV20-1 with TRBJ2-7; D call uncertain. Germline V gene data show CDR1 as DFQATT and CDR2 as SNEGSKA (reference sequence). Between the trimmed V and J ends, which lost 5 bases and 0 bases, there was a span of 23 bases. The CDR3 sequence is 17 residues long. CDR3 region: CSASPQEGATYSYEQYF. Here the CDR3 DNA reads TGCAGTGCTTCCCCCCAAGAAGGCGCGACGTACTCCTACGAGCAGTACTTC.

This clonotype was detected ten times or more. CDR3 bases: TGTGCCAGCAGCTTAGTCGGAGGGACTATCACAGATACGCAGTATTTT. Encoded protein: CASSLVGGTITDTQYF. This chain uses TRBV7-9 with TRBJ2-3, with 7 positions matching TRBD2. After removal of 1 base from V and 2 bases from J, the junction contained 6 bases not matched to a gene. The CDR3 totals 16 residues. CDR1 and CDR2 (germline): SEHNR, FQNEAQ (reference sequence).

This clonotype came up a few times. The chain links TRBV10-3 to TRBJ2-1; the D call may be TRBD1 or TRBD2 (5 bases each). This CDR3 contains 14 residues. Germline CDR1 is ENHRY and CDR2 is SYGVKD. The germline V and J ends were trimmed by 7 bases and 4 bases, with 14 bases remaining between them. In DNA form, the CDR3 reads TGTGCCATCACCGGGACCGGGGATTACAATGAGCAGTTCTTC. Translating it yields CAITGTGDYNEQFF.